This TCR beta chain appears in the sequencing data of a study of T cell clusters in autoimmune cytopenias. Study conclusions and caveats: Healthy donors had roughly 3-fold more exclusive TRB clusters than active autoimmune hepatitis patients. Primary autoimmune cytopenia patients appeared to lack physiological T cell clusters present in healthy donors. Functional roles of the in silico T cell clusters still await experimental validation.

The CDR3 consists of 14 residues. Per the germline V gene, CDR1 is MNHEY and CDR2 is SMNVEV (reference sequence). Notes on this clonotype: The antigen remains unidentified.

Some 38,000 genome equivalents of blood DNA were amplified for TRB. TRB was amplified by touch-down multiplex PCR, primer pools A and B combined. One entry per CDR3 protein, without DNA, is what TCRdb gives after re-calling the multiplex PCR reads. The repertoire table contains approximately 6,000 distinct CDR3 sequences. These data were also reused for a study on T cell repertoires in aging, cancer and after chemotherapy. This second study says: In each cancer cohort, median generation probability increased across chemotherapy, suggesting thymic output rebounded.

This receptor was taken from a human donor in good health. Source material: peripheral blood. This sequence joins TRBV27 and TRBJ1-5. The CDR3 reads CASREAGGERPQHF.